The 13 T cell receptor beta chains in this list originate from one sample, sequenced in a study of T cells in Graves' hyperthyroidism and ophthalmopathy. RNA transcripts were the template for amplifying TCR beta CDR3 regions. A set of HTBI primers served as the primers for a first-round RT-PCR of the TCR CDR3. A single record per CDR3 protein comes from TCRdb applying MiXCR to the multiplex PCR reads. The sample carries 200,000 to 250,000 distinct CDR3 sequences, approximately 16% recorded once. The sample was blood. The receptors shown here come from a woman between 18 and 29 years old with Graves' ophthalmopathy.

The sample holds many counts of this clonotype. Since the CDR3 does not end with the conserved phenylalanine or tryptophan, this likely comes from a read error. J is TRBJ1-1 and V is TRBV11-2; D unresolved. The CDR3 extends over 16 amino acids. Trimming removed 4 bases at V and 6 bases at J, with 21 bases between. Germline CDR1 reads SGHAT; CDR2 reads FQNNGV. The CDR3 is CASSWQPGSYPPEAFL. The CDR3 DNA is TGTGCCAGCAGCTGGCAACCGGGATCCTACCCCCCTGAAGCTTTCCTT.

This clonotype was detected ten times or more. The CDR3 DNA sequence: TGTGCCAGCAGTCTCGACGGGCCCCAGCATTTT. It translates to CASSLDGPQHF. The rearrangement links TRBV2 to TRBJ1-5; D is uncertain. The V end lost 5 bases, the J end lost 9 bases, and 8 bases lay between the germline ends. This CDR3 is built from 11 residues. The V gene's germline CDR1 is SNHLY and CDR2 FYNNEI. The entire variable domain, with the rest obtained from reference TRBV2 and TRBJ1-5, is as follows: EPEVTQTPSHQVTQMGQEVILRCVPISNHLYFYWYRQILGQKVEFLVSFYNNEISEKSEIFDDQFSVERPDGSNFTLKIRSTKLEDSAMYFCASSLDGPQHFGDGTRLSIL.

This clonotype occurred many times. The chain has TRBV19 and TRBJ1-5, with D possibly being TRBD1 (5 bases). The CDR3 consists of 15 residues. The V end was cut by 3 bases, the J end by 6 bases, with 15 bases between. Germline-derived CDR1 and CDR2 are LNHDA and SQIVND (reference sequence). For the CDR3, the DNA is TGTGCCAGTAGTATTGGGTCAGGGACGGGTCAGCCCCAGCATTTT. Translating gives CASSIGSGTGQPQHF. The variable domain in full, completed from reference TRBV19 and TRBJ1-5, reads DGGITQSPKYLFRKEGQNVTLSCEQNLNHDAMYWYRQDPGQGLRLIYYSQIVNDFQKGDIAEGYSVSREKKESFPLTVTSAQKNPTAFYLCASSIGSGTGQPQHFGDGTRLSIL.

This clonotype was recorded many times. V and J are TRBV12-3 or TRBV12-4 and TRBJ1-4; D gene unclear. The CDR3 extends over 13 amino acids. V was cut by 5 bases and J by 8 bases, with 12 bases left in between. CDR3 sequence (DNA): TGTGCCAGCAGTCCCGACCATCGGGAAAAACTGTTTTTT. Residues: CASSPDHREKLFF.

The table lists this clonotype with many counts. Its ends do not fully match the called genes, so a read error is possible. The chain joins TRBV7-7 to TRBJ2-5; the match to TRBD2 covers 9 bases. Per the germline V gene, CDR1 is SSHAT and CDR2 is FNYEAQ (reference sequence). CDR3 size: 15 residues. DNA of the CDR3: TGTGCTAGCAGCTTAGCGCCTAGCGGGGAAGAGACCCAGTACTTC. It encodes CASSLAPSGEETQYF.

This clonotype occurred a few times. At one boundary the junction diverges from the germline segment, which might be a read error. V gene TRBV7-7 combines with J gene TRBJ2-1; 11 positions agree with TRBD2. Germline V gives CDR1 SSHAT, CDR2 FNYEAQ (reference sequence). There are 16 residues in the CDR3. In DNA form, the CDR3 reads TGTGCTAGCAGCTTCCCGGGACTAGCGGAGTACAATGAGCAGTTCTTC. Its protein product is CASSFPGLAEYNEQFF.

The chain links TRBV11-2 to TRBJ2-5, with TRBD2 identical over 8 bases. The germline gives CDR1 SGHAT, CDR2 FQNNGV. This CDR3 spans 15 amino acids. V trimming: 5 bases; J trimming: 5 bases; junction bases outside the gene matches: 10. The CDR3 DNA reads TGTGCCAGCAGCCTCTCCACTCCGGGGGGGGAGACCCAGTACTTC. Translation: CASSLSTPGGETQYF. Based on the CDR3 plus reference TRBV11-2 and TRBJ2-5, the full variable domain is EAGVAQSPRYKIIEKRQSVAFWCNPISGHATLYWYQQILGQGPKLLIQFQNNGVVDDSQLPKDRFSAERLKGVDSTLKIQPAKLEDSAVYLCASSLSTPGGETQYFGPGTRLLVL.

The sample holds many counts of this clonotype. V is TRBV7-3 and J is TRBJ2-1; TRBD2 is a possible D gene (6 bases). This CDR3 is built from 16 residues. CDR1 is SGHTA, CDR2 FQGTGA, per germline. The ends were cut back, 0 bases at V and 2 bases at J, with 11 bases in the middle. The CDR3: CASSLTPGGAYNEQFF. CDR3 bases: TGTGCCAGCAGCTTAACTCCCGGGGGAGCCTACAATGAGCAGTTCTTC.

This clonotype was counted only a few times. The J gene is TRBJ2-7, the V gene TRBV2, with TRBD2 identical over 13 bases. Trimming cost V 6 bases and J 1 base; bases outside gene matches: 3. The germline V gene has CDR1 SNHLY and CDR2 FYNNEI. The CDR3 loop spans 15 amino acids. CDR3 amino acids: CASRRTSGGSYEQYF. CDR3 in DNA: TGTGCCAGCAGGAGGACTAGCGGGGGATCCTACGAGCAGTACTTC.

This clonotype was seen ten or more times. This sequence joins TRBV29-1 and TRBJ1-2; 8 bases align to TRBD1. This CDR3 has 17 amino acids. The trim removed 5 bases at V and 0 bases at J, leaving 14 bases unmatched. Germline V gives CDR1 SQVTM, CDR2 ANQGSEA. The CDR3 sequence: CSVYGQGRLQSNYGYTF. CDR3 sequence (DNA): TGCAGCGTTTACGGACAGGGCCGCCTGCAATCTAACTATGGCTACACCTTC.

This clonotype was picked up many times. V usage is TRBV9 and J usage is TRBJ1-1, with a possible D match to TRBD1 (5 bases). The germline V gene encodes CDR1 SGDLS and CDR2 YYNGEE. V shed 4 bases and J shed 1 base, with 14 bases lying between them. CDR3 length: 15 residues. Written as DNA, the CDR3 is TGTGCCAGCAGCCCAAAGGGACGGGCGAACACTGAAGCTTTCTTT. Translated: CASSPKGRANTEAFF.

This clonotype came up many times. V gene TRBV30 combines with J gene TRBJ2-3; 7 nucleotides line up with TRBD1. Germline V gene lookup returns CDR1 GTSNPN and CDR2 SVGIG (reference sequence). J lost 2 bases, V lost 5 bases, and 7 bases had no gene match. The CDR3 has 14 amino acids. CDR3 region: CAWLFKGATDTQYF. The CDR3 nucleotides read TGTGCCTGGTTGTTCAAGGGGGCCACAGATACGCAGTATTTT.

Ten or more counts support this clonotype. This chain connects TRBV20-1 to TRBJ1-1, with D unresolved. This CDR3 is built from 12 residues. Germline CDR1 and CDR2: DFQATT and SNEGSKA (reference sequence). V gave up 3 bases and J gave up 2 bases, with 7 bases separating them. The CDR3 nucleotides are TGCAGTGCTAGTTCGGATAACACTGAAGCTTTCTTT. Translation: CSASSDNTEAFF.